Sequencing of this T cell receptor (beta chain) was carried out in a study of shared clonotypes between healthy human individuals. The CDR3 is made up of 15 amino acids. The V and J ends lost 2 bases and 8 bases respectively, with 16 bases between them. Germline V gives CDR1 MDHEN, CDR2 SYDVKM. Study findings and constraints: Researchers sampled blood only, noting tissue repertoires likely differ.

The protocol was immunoSEQ multiplex PCR, while the TCRdb copy is restricted to in-frame clones and leaves out a portion. The table shows some 470,000 clones, with over 60% occurring only once. Concerning this clone: Its cognate antigen is unknown.

The receptor was derived from a woman between 40 and 55 years old in good health. Some clones in this sample may be carry-over from other donors' samples. The V and J genes are TRBV28 and TRBJ2-1, with a possible D match to TRBD1 (6 bases). Sequencing used PBMCs. The CDR3 region has the DNA TGTGCCAGCAGTTTAGGGGGCAGTGAAGGGCATGAGCAGTTCTTC. Its protein is CASSLGGSEGHEQFF.